This T cell receptor beta chain was found in a study of response to subunit inactivated influenza vaccine. Regarding the study as a whole: Only a handful of new T cells, the authors suggested, are recruited with each seasonal influenza vaccination.

Note on this clonotype: The target antigen is unknown.

The CDR3 sequence is 11 residues long. CDR1 and CDR2 (germline): DFQATT, SNEGSKA (reference sequence). Trimming removed 2 bases at V and 3 bases at J, with 4 bases between. TCRdb called the RT-PCR reads again in MiXCR, with one record for every CDR3 protein. This table holds some 500,000 distinct CDR3 sequences, around 13% found once. Here the sequenced sample was PBMCs from blood, taken more than 35 days after vaccination. This TCR was sampled from a man aged 50 or older who received an inactivated influenza vaccine. The chain has TRBV20-1 and TRBJ1-2; D gene uncertain. CDR3 sequence (DNA): TGCAGTGCTAGAAAGGACTATGGCTACACCTTC. This translates into CSARKDYGYTF.